This T cell receptor beta chain was captured in a study of CD8+ T cells in alopecia areata. Whole-study findings and limits: Administration of tofacitinib significantly diminished scalp clonality and expanded CD8+ clones within the top 100.

Worth noting for this clone: The antigen remains undetermined.

Once RNA had been extracted, it was reverse transcribed into cDNA to act as the sequencing template. The assay was immunoSEQ multiplex PCR, and TCRdb's table has in-frame clones only and misses some. The sample records approximately 150,000 clones, less than 75% being singletons. Treatment in this sample: oral pan-JAK inhibitor, 5-10 mg twice daily. Peripheral blood samples and lesional scalp punch biopsies were obtained from alopecia areata patients. Sequencing was performed on CD4+ T cells sorted from blood, taken at approximately week 61, from a patient treated with tofacitinib. This sequence originates from a human donor with alopecia areata.

The CDR3 bases are TGTGCCAGCAGTTCCATTTACGAGCAGTACTTC. It yields the protein CASSSIYEQYF. The rearrangement links TRBV25-1 to TRBJ2-7; D remains unclear. Germline V gives CDR1 MGHDK, CDR2 SYGVNS. The CDR3 runs 11 residues. Trimming shortened V by 5 bases and J by 4 bases, and 6 bases separated the two germline ends.